Listed here is a single T cell receptor beta chain. Produced via immunoSEQ multiplex PCR; TCRdb's table is partial and in-frame only. The profile shows approximately 320,000 clones, roughly 91% of them singletons. This specimen belongs to a study of blood T cell repertoires in COVID-19. Study-wide background: T cells, B-cell-depleted T cells, or PBMCs provided the cDNA or gDNA that served as material.

There are 17 residues in the CDR3. The trim removed 10 bases at V and 6 bases at J, leaving 15 bases unmatched. Germline V gene sequence: CDR1 SEHNR, CDR2 FQNEAQ (reference sequence). The specimen sequenced was peripheral blood. This receptor was taken from a woman in her 30s with COVID-19, enrolled during active disease. The V call is TRBV7-9, the J call TRBJ2-3; 14 positions agree with TRBD2. The DNA for the CDR3 is TGTGCCATATCGCGGACTAGCGGGGGGCTCCCCTCCGATACGCAGTATTTT. Encoded protein: CAISRTSGGLPSDTQYF. Full variable domain (missing parts from reference TRBV7-9 and TRBJ2-3): DTGVSQNPRHKITKRGQNVTFRCDPISEHNRLYWYRQTLGQGPEFLTYFQNEAQLEKSRLLSDRFSAERPKGSFSTLEIQRTEQGDSAMYLCAISRTSGGLPSDTQYFGPGTRLTVL.